This T cell receptor (beta chain) was recorded in a study of breast tumors, draining lymph nodes, adjacent tissues. A remark on this clonotype: Its specificity is unknown.

TCRdb re-called the multiplex PCR reads through MiXCR, storing one row per CDR3 protein. The repertoire has some 31,000 distinct CDR3 sequences, roughly two thirds of them found once; the top ten carry 15% to 20%. Study findings and constraints: Luminal-like breast cancer showed significantly greater tumor-nontumor repertoire similarity than basal-like breast cancer did. The data were judged consistent with most tumor T cells coming from lymph node and expanding in tumor.

The sample consisted of breast tumor tissue. This receptor was obtained from a female donor with breast cancer. Some clones in this sample may be carry-over from other donors' samples.

The CDR3 sequence is CASYPRAGSSSYNEQFF. The CDR3 DNA sequence: TGTGCCAGCTACCCTAGGGCGGGCTCCTCATCCTACAATGAGCAGTTCTTC. The gene calls are TRBV6-2 or TRBV6-3 and TRBJ2-1, with D perhaps matching TRBD2 (5 bases). The CDR3 runs to 17 residues. Between the trimmed V and J ends, which lost 8 bases and 1 base, there was a span of 21 bases. Germline CDR1 MNHEY, CDR2 SVGEGT.